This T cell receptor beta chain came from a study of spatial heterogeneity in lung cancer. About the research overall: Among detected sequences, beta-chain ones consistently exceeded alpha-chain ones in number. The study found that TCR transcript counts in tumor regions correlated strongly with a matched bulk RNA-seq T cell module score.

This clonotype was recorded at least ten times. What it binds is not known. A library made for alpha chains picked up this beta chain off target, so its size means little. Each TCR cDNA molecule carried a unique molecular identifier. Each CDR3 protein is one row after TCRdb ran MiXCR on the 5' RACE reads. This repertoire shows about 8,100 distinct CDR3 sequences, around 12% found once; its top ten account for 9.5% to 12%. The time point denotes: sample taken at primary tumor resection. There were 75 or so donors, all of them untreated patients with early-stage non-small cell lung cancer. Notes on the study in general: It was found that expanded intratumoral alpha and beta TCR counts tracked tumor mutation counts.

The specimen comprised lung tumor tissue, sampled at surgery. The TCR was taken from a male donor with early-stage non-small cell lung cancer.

The chain's CDR3 is CAWSVYWQRTEAFF. DNA of the CDR3: TGTGCCTGGAGTGTATATTGGCAGCGCACTGAAGCTTTCTTT. The rearrangement uses TRBV30 and TRBJ1-1; D is undetermined. The CDR3 is 14 residues long. V shed 0 bases and J shed 4 bases, with 12 bases lying between them. Germline CDR1 reads GTSNPN; CDR2 reads SVGIG (reference sequence).